The source of this T cell receptor beta chain is a study of cytomegalovirus exposure and HLA in healthy donors. CDR3 length equals 11 residues. The germline gives CDR1 SEHNR, CDR2 FQNEAQ (reference sequence). The trim removed 11 bases at V and 8 bases at J, leaving 8 bases unmatched. A word on this clone: Its antigen is not identified.

The study's findings and limits: Associated with cytomegalovirus, according to the listing, were 150 to 200 TCR beta chains. Reported results showed that the classifier diagnosed cytomegalovirus status with high specificity and sensitivity. Further analysis was carried out later, and it showed several of the most significant clusters appearing linked to common viral pathogens.

Primers included in the PCR were 60 Vbeta and 13 Jbeta primers. Original processing notes: Later analysis identified some 80 million unique TCR beta chains, approximately 11 million shared. Produced via immunoSEQ multiplex PCR; TCRdb's table is partial and in-frame only. V and J calls and clone size come straight from that table; D and trimming were deduced from the DNA. The data hold about 140,000 clones, with 75% to 80% observed a single time. This receptor was identified in a female donor in good health and CMV-seronegative. The sample comprised PBMCs. This chain uses TRBV7-9 with TRBJ1-2; 7 nucleotides match TRBD1. Here the CDR3 DNA reads TGTGCCGGAACGACAGGGACGGGCTACACCTTC. Its protein product is CAGTTGTGYTF.